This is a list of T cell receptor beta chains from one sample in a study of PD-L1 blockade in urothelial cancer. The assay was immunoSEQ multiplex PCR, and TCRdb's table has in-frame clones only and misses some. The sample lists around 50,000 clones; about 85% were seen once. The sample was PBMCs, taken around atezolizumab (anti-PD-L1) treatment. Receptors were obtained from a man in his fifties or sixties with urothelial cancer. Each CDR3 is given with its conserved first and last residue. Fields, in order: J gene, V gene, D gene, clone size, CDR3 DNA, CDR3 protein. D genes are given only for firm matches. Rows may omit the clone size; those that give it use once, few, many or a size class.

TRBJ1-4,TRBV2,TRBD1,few,TGTGCCAGCAGTCCGACAGGGGTCCCTAATGAAAAACTGTTTTTT,CASSPTGVPNEKLFF
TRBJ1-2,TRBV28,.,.,TGTGCCAGCAGAATTGCGGCAGGGCCCTATGGCTACACCTTC,CASRIAAGPYGYTF
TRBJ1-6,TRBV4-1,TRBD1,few,TGCGCCAGCAGCTCTACCGACAGGGGAGTAGCACCCCTCCACTTT,CASSSTDRGVAPLHF
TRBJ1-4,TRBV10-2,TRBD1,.,TGCGCCAGCTGTAGGGGGCTAAGGGAAAAACTGTTTTTT,CASCRGLREKLFF
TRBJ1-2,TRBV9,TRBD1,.,TGTGCCAGCAGCGCCCGGGACAGCGGGCGAGGTGGCTACACCTTC,CASSARDSGRGGYTF
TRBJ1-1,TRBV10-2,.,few,TGCGCCAGCGGCAGGGCGTTGAACACTGAAGCTTTCTTT,CASGRALNTEAFF
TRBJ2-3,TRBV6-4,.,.,TGTGCCAGCAGTGAAACAGGGGGGGGCACAGATACGCAGTATTTT,CASSETGGGTDTQYF
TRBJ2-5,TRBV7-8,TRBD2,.,TGTGCCAGCACCCCTGGGACTAGCGGGAGTAAGCCCTCCCCGGAGACCCAGTACTTC,CASTPGTSGSKPSPETQYF
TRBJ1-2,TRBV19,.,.,TGTGCCAGTAGTTGGGTATCGCCGGCGGATGGCTACACCTTC,CASSWVSPADGYTF
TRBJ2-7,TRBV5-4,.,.,TGTGCCAGCAGCTTGCCAGGGCTCTACGAGCAGTACTTC,CASSLPGLYEQYF
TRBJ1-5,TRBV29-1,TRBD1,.,TGCAGCGTACGTCTAGGGCAGGGGGATCTGAGCAATCAGCCCCAGCATTTT,CSVRLGQGDLSNQPQHF
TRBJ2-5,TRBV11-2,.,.,TGTGCCAGCAGCTTACGACCGAGGGAGACCCAGTACTTC,CASSLRPRETQYF
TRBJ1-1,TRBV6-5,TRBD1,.,TGTGCCAGCAGTTCCGACAGGGATTCCCTCACTGAAGCTTTCTTT,CASSSDRDSLTEAFF
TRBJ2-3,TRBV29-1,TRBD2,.,TGCAGCGTTGGGCCTATAGCGGGGGGGCGAGGCGATACGCAGTATTTT,CSVGPIAGGRGDTQYF
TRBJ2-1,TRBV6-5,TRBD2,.,TGTGCCAGCAGGAGATATAGCGGGGGGGCCAATGAGCAGTTCTTC,CASRRYSGGANEQFF
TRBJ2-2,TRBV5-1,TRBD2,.,TGCGCCAGCAGCTCCGGGACTAGCGGGGGTCCCCGGGGCACCGGGGAGCTGTTTTTT,CASSSGTSGGPRGTGELFF
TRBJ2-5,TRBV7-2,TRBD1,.,TGTGCCAGCAGCTTATGGACAGGACAAGAGACCCAGTACTTC,CASSLWTGQETQYF
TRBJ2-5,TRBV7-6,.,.,TGTGCCAGCAGCGTTGGGGGGGCGATGGGAGAGACCCAGTACTTC,CASSVGGAMGETQYF
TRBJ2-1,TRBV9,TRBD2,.,TGTGCCAGCAGCAGTAGCGGGAGCTCCTACAATGAGCAGTTCTTC,CASSSSGSSYNEQFF
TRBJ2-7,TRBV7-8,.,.,TGTGCCAGCAGCTTAGTAGCGTTCGGCTACGAGCAGTACTTC,CASSLVAFGYEQYF
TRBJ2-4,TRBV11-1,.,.,TGTGCCAGCAGCTTAGGCGGGGTGAACATTCAGTACTTC,CASSLGGVNIQYF
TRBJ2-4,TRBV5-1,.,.,TGCGCCAGCAGCTTTGGGGGCAACATTCAGTACTTC,CASSFGGNIQYF
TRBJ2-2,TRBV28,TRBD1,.,TGTGCCAGCAGCCTAGACAGGGGCCTGTCGGGCACCGGGGAGCTGTTTTTT,CASSLDRGLSGTGELFF
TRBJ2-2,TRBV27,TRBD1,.,TGTGCCAGCAGTGAAATGACAGGGTTCACCGGGGAGCTGTTTTTT,CASSEMTGFTGELFF
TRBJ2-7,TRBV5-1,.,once,TGCGCCAGCAGCGGAGGGTTAGGCGAGCAGTACTTC,CASSGGLGEQYF
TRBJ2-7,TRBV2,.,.,TGTGCCAGCAGTGTAGGAGCGACCTACGAGCAGTACTTC,CASSVGATYEQYF
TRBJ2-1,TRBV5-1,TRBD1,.,TGCGCCAGCAGCTTATCCGGGACAGGGCACAATGAGCAGTTCTTC,CASSLSGTGHNEQFF
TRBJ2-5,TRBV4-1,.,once,TGCGCCAGCAGCCAAGGGGAAAGGGAGGAAGAGACCCAGTACTTC,CASSQGEREEETQYF
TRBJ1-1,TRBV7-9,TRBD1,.,TGTGCCAGCAGCTTAGCGGGGACAGGGAACACTGAAGCTTTCTTT,CASSLAGTGNTEAFF
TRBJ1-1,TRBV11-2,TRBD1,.,TGTGCCAGCAGCCCGACAGGGGGCGGTACTGAAGCTTTCTTT,CASSPTGGGTEAFF
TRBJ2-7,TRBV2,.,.,TGTGCCAGCAGCGGACTGTTATCCTACGAGCAGTACTTC,CASSGLLSYEQYF
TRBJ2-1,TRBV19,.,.,TGTGCCAGTAGTATTAAGGGGGAGTCCTACAATGAGCAGTTCTTC,CASSIKGESYNEQFF
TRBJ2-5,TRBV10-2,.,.,TGCGCCAGCAGTGAGAGGGTGGGGGGGCTGGAAGAGACCCAGTACTTC,CASSERVGGLEETQYF
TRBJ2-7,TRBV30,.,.,TGTGCCTGGAGCCCCTCGGGGTCCGAGCAGTACTTC,CAWSPSGSEQYF
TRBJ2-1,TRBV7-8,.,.,TGTGCCAGCAGCGAGTACAATGAGCAGTTCTTC,CASSEYNEQFF
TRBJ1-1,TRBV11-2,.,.,TGTGCCAGCAACATTGGGCAGGGGCTGAACACTGAAGCTTTCTTT,CASNIGQGLNTEAFF
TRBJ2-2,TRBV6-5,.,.,TGTGCCAGCAGTTACGGACTTAACACCGGGGAGCTGTTTTTT,CASSYGLNTGELFF
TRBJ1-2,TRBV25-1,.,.,TGTGCCAGCAGTGATGCGGTCTATGGCTACACCTTC,CASSDAVYGYTF
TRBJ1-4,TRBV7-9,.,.,TGTGCCAGCAGCCCCGGGACGGGGGATGAAAAACTGTTTTTT,CASSPGTGDEKLFF
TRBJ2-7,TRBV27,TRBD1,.,TGTGCCAGCAGTTTAACGCCAGGGGGCTTTAAACTCTACGAGCAGTACTTC,CASSLTPGGFKLYEQYF
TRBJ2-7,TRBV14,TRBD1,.,TGTGCCAGCAGCCAGGGGACAGGGAAGGCATACGAGCAGTACTTC,CASSQGTGKAYEQYF
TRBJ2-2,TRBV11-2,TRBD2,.,TGTGCCAGCAGCTTAACCGGGACTAGTCCCGGGGAGCTGTTTTTT,CASSLTGTSPGELFF
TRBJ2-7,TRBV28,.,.,TGTGCCAGTCATGGGGCTAGCGCTGCCTACGAGCAGTACTTC,CASHGASAAYEQYF
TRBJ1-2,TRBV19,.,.,TGTGCCAGTAGTTTGCCGTCCCAAGGGGACTATGGCTACACCTTC,CASSLPSQGDYGYTF
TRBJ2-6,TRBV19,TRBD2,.,TGTGCCAGTAGCGATGGGGGGGCTGGGGCCAACGTCCTGACTTTC,CASSDGGAGANVLTF
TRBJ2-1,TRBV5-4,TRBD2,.,TGTGCCAGCACCCTAGCGGGGGGGAGTGAGCAGTTCTTC,CASTLAGGSEQFF
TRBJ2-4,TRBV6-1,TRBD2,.,TGTGCCAGCAGTGATCTGGGGGGGTTCAAAAACATTCAGTACTTC,CASSDLGGFKNIQYF
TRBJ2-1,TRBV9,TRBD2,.,TGTGCCAGCAGCAGGAGCGGGGGGGCTTACAATGAGCAGTTCTTC,CASSRSGGAYNEQFF
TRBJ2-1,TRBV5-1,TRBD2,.,TGCGCCAGCAGCTTGGGTTATGCGGGGGGGAAAAATGAGCAGTTCTTC,CASSLGYAGGKNEQFF
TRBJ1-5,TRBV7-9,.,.,TGTGCCAGCAGCCCCGCGAACAATCAGCCCCAGCATTTT,CASSPANNQPQHF
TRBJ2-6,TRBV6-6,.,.,TGTGCCAGCACCCAAGGGGGGGGTGGGGCCAACGTCCTGACTTTC,CASTQGGGGANVLTF
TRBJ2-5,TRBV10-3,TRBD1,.,TGTGCCATCAGTTTCGACTGGACAGGGAAAGAGACCCAGTACTTC,CAISFDWTGKETQYF
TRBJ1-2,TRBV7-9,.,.,TGTGCCAGCAGCTTAGCGGGGGCGCGTGGCTATGGCTACACCTTC,CASSLAGARGYGYTF
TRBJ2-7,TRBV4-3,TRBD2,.,TGCGCCAGCAGCCAAGATCGGCTAGCGGGAGTTAGCCACGAGCAGTACTTC,CASSQDRLAGVSHEQYF
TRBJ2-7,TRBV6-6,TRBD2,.,TGTGCCAGCAGGCGGGAGGGTAACTACGAGCAGTACTTC,CASRREGNYEQYF
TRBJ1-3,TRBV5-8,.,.,TGTGCCAGCAGCTTCAGTTCTGGAAACACCATATATTTT,CASSFSSGNTIYF
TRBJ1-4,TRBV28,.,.,TGTGCCAGCAGTTCGGGTGGACAGAGAAATGAAAAACTGTTTTTT,CASSSGGQRNEKLFF